This T cell receptor beta chain stems from a study of blood T cell repertoires in COVID-19 (dated by TCRdb to 2019 to 2021). Regarding the study in general: Samples from collaborators originated in the United States, Italy and Spain and spanned both the acute and convalescent phases of COVID-19. The material from the prospective study consisted of cDNA or gDNA derived from T cells, B-cell-depleted T cells, or PBMCs. Subjects who had been exposed to COVID-19, were actively infected with it, or had recovered from it provided the deeply sampled blood TCRbeta repertoires that made up the dataset. A freely available public database, intended as a resource for researchers studying the immune response to SARS-CoV-2, is where the repertoires were released. Samples were obtained from the ongoing ImmuneRACE study (first 160 participants) and from 1,254 subjects provided by 6 global collaborators. Sample metadata almost always included a de-identified subject ID, COVID-19 status, age in years and sex. Where available, HLA class I and class II types were obtained from metadata supplied by the sample provider rather than from assay-based typing. Results the study describes overall, beyond this receptor: How much clinical and demographic metadata was included differed by source and by participant, and the metadata was provided uncurated.

Collaborating institutions collected whole blood in K2EDTA tubes following their own protocols. For TCRbeta analysis, collaborator samples were shipped as frozen whole blood, as isolated PBMCs, or as DNA extracted from either sample type. TCRbeta CDR3 regions were amplified from genomic DNA by means of the immunoSEQ Assay, a bias-controlled multiplex PCR. The authors processed their data as follows. The number of nucleated cells in each sample was estimated by amplification of reference gene primers within the assay. To quantify the absolute abundance of each unique TCRbeta CDR3 rearrangement, sequence reads were collapsed and filtered. For each sample, productive Simpson clonality was calculated by taking the square root of Simpson's diversity index across productive rearrangements. TCRdb took this table from immuneACCESS and kept in-frame rearrangements with V and J called. Such tables lack part of the clones; where checked against another copy, unresolved V genes explain under half of the gap, and the rest is unexplained. That table supplies the V and J calls and clone size; D and trimming were determined from the DNA. This sample has 120,000 to 150,000 clones in its table, and approximately 89% of those were observed once. The ten most abundant clones make up about 1.5% of the sample.

This clone came up once. The target of this receptor is not known. The input lacks base qualities; no much larger clone sits a single base away. V and J are trimmed by 0 bases and 6 bases, and the gene matches miss 8 bases of the junction. Via the germline V gene, CDR1 is LGHNA and CDR2 YNFKEQ. From cysteine to phenylalanine, the CDR3 is 16 amino acids long. This entry keeps only the CDR3 DNA: 48 bases, framed from base 1. Sequenced material: peripheral blood. Here the chain combines TRBV4-2 and TRBJ2-1; 7 nucleotides in the junction match TRBD2. This TCR was recovered from a human donor in a cohort sampled during active COVID-19. For the CDR3, the sequence is CASSQDFIGGSNEQFF. The DNA sequence reads TGTGCCAGCAGCCAAGATTTTATCGGGGGGAGCAATGAGCAGTTCTTC.